These 19 T cell receptor beta chains were sequenced from one sample in a study of naive and memory T cell subsets. Two oligonucleotides, mixed equimolar, formed the beta constant-region primer covering TRBC1 and TRBC2. Ligated cDNA was amplified by four rounds of PCR with nested alpha and beta constant-region primers and SP2. MiXCR, run by TCRdb on the UMI-ligation and nested PCR reads, gives a single entry per CDR3 protein. The table records around 130,000 distinct CDR3 sequences, roughly 32% of them present only once. The sequencing sample was made of central memory CD4+ T cells from blood. The receptors were gathered from a human donor in good health.

This clonotype was found a few times. J is TRBJ2-2 and V is TRBV5-1, with D uncertain. CDR1 SGHRS and CDR2 YFSETQ come from the germline V gene. V lost 2 bases to trimming and J lost 7 bases, with 6 bases between them. This CDR3 is 12 amino acids long. CDR3 sequence (DNA): TGCGCCAGCAGCTTACTTAGCGGGGAGCTGTTTTTT. This encodes CASSLLSGELFF. Complete variable domain (other parts from reference TRBV5-1 and TRBJ2-2): KAGVTQTPRYLIKTRGQQVTLSCSPISGHRSVSWYQQTPGQGLQFLFEYFSETQRNKGNFPGRFSGRQFSNSRSEMNVSTLELGDSALYLCASSLLSGELFFGEGSRLTVL.

By share of the sample, this clonotype is medium-sized. The chain has TRBV5-1 and TRBJ2-4, with D uncertain. CDR1 is SGHRS and CDR2 is YFSETQ in the germline V gene. Deletions cut 4 bases from V and 9 bases from J, with 11 bases between. The CDR3 is 12 amino acids. This CDR3 is CASSIDASIQYF. CDR3 in DNA: TGCGCCAGCAGCATCGACGCCAGCATTCAGTACTTC.

The V call is TRBV20-1, the J call TRBJ1-4; possibly TRBD1 for D (6 bases). The CDR3 has 14 residues. The germline CDR1 and CDR2 sequences are DFQATT and SNEGSKA (reference sequence). V was shortened by 4 bases and J by 4 bases, with 13 bases between the two germline ends. CDR3 loop: CSATVTGFNEKLFF. The CDR3 DNA reads TGCAGTGCTACGGTAACAGGGTTTAATGAAAAACTGTTTTTT.

CDR3 protein: CASSVTGTAETQYF. The CDR3 DNA reads as TGTGCCAGCAGCGTCACCGGGACTGCTGAGACCCAGTACTTC. The V and J genes are TRBV9 and TRBJ2-5; D may be TRBD2 (6 bases). V was clipped by 2 bases and J by 5 bases, with 13 bases between them. Germline assignment: CDR1 SGDLS and CDR2 YYNGEE. This CDR3 is 14 amino acids long.

The chain has TRBV7-3 and TRBJ2-1; D is unresolved. V was trimmed by 5 bases and J by 6 bases, leaving 23 bases between them. The CDR3 consists of 17 residues. In germline, CDR1 is SGHTA, CDR2 FQGTGA. Written as DNA, the CDR3 is TGTGCCAGCAGCGACCCAGTCGCAGCCAAGGGATTCAATGAGCAGTTCTTC. Amino acid sequence: CASSDPVAAKGFNEQFF.

For this clonotype: Germline is not matched at one junction end, which may reflect a read error. The rearrangement joins TRBV28 to TRBJ2-5; D possibly uses TRBD1 or TRBD2 (5 bases each). This CDR3 has 15 residues. CDR1 is MDHEN and CDR2 is SYDVKM in the germline V gene. CDR3 in amino acids: CASGLGRRGGETQYF. In DNA form, the CDR3 reads TGTGCCAGCGGTTTGGGACGACGGGGCGGAGAGACCCAGTACTTC.

A few counts support this clonotype. The chain links TRBV10-3 to TRBJ2-3, with 9 bases fitting TRBD1. The CDR3 extends over 16 amino acids. V lost 7 bases to trimming and J lost 2 bases; unmatched junction nucleotides: 10. The germline CDR1 and CDR2 sequences are ENHRY and SYGVKD. The CDR3 DNA follows: TGTGCCATCAATGGACAGGGGTCAGGCTCCACAGATACGCAGTATTTT. Protein: CAINGQGSGSTDTQYF.

The chain's CDR3 is CASSLMGVLYEQYF. The CDR3 DNA follows: TGCGCCAGCAGCTTGATGGGGGTCCTCTACGAGCAGTACTTC. This rearrangement joins TRBV5-1 to TRBJ2-7; either TRBD1 or TRBD2 may fit D (5 bases each). Trimming removed 1 base from V and 3 bases from J, with 11 bases in between. The CDR3 covers 14 residues. CDR1 is SGHRS, CDR2 YFSETQ, per germline. The whole variable domain, remainder taken from reference TRBV5-1 and TRBJ2-7, is KAGVTQTPRYLIKTRGQQVTLSCSPISGHRSVSWYQQTPGQGLQFLFEYFSETQRNKGNFPGRFSGRQFSNSRSEMNVSTLELGDSALYLCASSLMGVLYEQYFGPGTRLTVT.

This clonotype was picked up a small number of times. The chain employs TRBV5-4 and TRBJ1-6; tentatively, D is TRBD1 (5 bases). The CDR3 runs to 15 residues. In germline, CDR1 is SGHNT, CDR2 YYREEE (reference sequence). Trimming took 4 bases from V and 5 from J, leaving 13 bases between them. CDR3 sequence: CASSPTPRDNSPLHF. The CDR3 nucleotides are TGTGCCAGCAGCCCTACTCCCAGGGATAATTCACCCCTCCACTTT. Full variable domain (remainder filled in from reference TRBV5-4 and TRBJ1-6): ETGVTQSPTHLIKTRGQQVTLRCSSQSGHNTVSWYQQALGQGPQFIFQYYREEENGRGNFPPRFSGLQFPNYSSELNVNALELDDSALYLCASSPTPRDNSPLHFGNGTRLTVT.

This clonotype was seen a few times. The genes are TRBV12-5 and TRBJ2-1; the D gene is possibly TRBD1 (6 bases). Germline values: CDR1 LGHNT, CDR2 FRNRAP. This CDR3 is 13 amino acids long. Trimming shortened V by 8 bases and J by 5 bases, and 13 bases separated the two germline ends. The CDR3 is CASTGLVNNEQFF. CDR3 nucleotides: TGTGCTAGTACAGGGTTGGTGAACAATGAGCAGTTCTTC.

This clonotype appeared once. A much larger clone sits a single nucleotide away, making a read error possible. V is TRBV7-2 and J is TRBJ1-5; D unresolved. CDR1 is SGHTA, CDR2 FQGNSA, per germline. This CDR3 spans 12 amino acids. CDR3 sequence reads: CASSLESGRRRF. Here the CDR3 DNA reads TGTGCCAGCAGCTTAGAAAGCGGGAGAAGGCGTTTT.

In this sample, this clonotype turned up a few times. This sequence joins TRBV6-2 or TRBV6-3 and TRBJ2-7; D not resolved. This CDR3 is 16 amino acids long. Germline CDR1 and CDR2: MNHEY and SVGEGT. The V gene lost 2 bases and the J gene lost 1 base, with 15 bases spanning the gap. The CDR3 protein is CASSYPLAAGSYEQYF. The CDR3 bases are TGTGCCAGCAGTTACCCCCTCGCGGCCGGGTCCTACGAGCAGTACTTC.

This clonotype was seen at least ten times. The genes are TRBV5-1 and TRBJ2-7; a weak D match, TRBD2 (5 bases). Germline values: CDR1 SGHRS, CDR2 YFSETQ. The ends were cut back, 0 bases at V and 5 bases at J, with 6 bases in the middle. The CDR3 extends over 12 amino acids. CDR3 sequence (DNA): TGCGCCAGCAGCTTGGCCGGGAACGAGCAGTACTTC. The encoded protein is CASSLAGNEQYF.

The chain carries TRBV7-2 and TRBJ2-1; 7 nucleotides line up with TRBD1. Losses at the gene ends were 2 bases for V and 1 base for J; bases not matched to a gene: 2. CDR3 length: 15 residues. Germline CDR1 and CDR2: SGHTA and FQGNSA. The CDR3: CASSLRGQSYNEQFF. The CDR3 nucleotides are TGTGCCAGCAGCTTAAGGGGACAGTCCTACAATGAGCAGTTCTTC.

This clonotype was seen a handful of times. This chain uses TRBV18 with TRBJ2-7; D possibly corresponds to TRBD2 (5 bases). The CDR3 is made up of 15 amino acids. Looked up from germline, CDR1 is KGHSH and CDR2 is LQKENI. V was shortened by 3 bases and J by 0 bases, with 12 bases between the two germline ends. The CDR3 loop is CASSPRAEYSYEQYF. The CDR3 nucleotides read TGTGCCAGCTCACCCCGAGCGGAATACTCCTACGAGCAGTACTTC.

The rearrangement uses TRBV30 and TRBJ2-2; 11 bases are a match to TRBD2. The length of the CDR3 is 14 residues. CDR1 is GTSNPN and CDR2 is SVGIG in the germline V gene (reference sequence). The junction had 1 base not matched to a gene; V was cut back by 3 bases and J by 4 bases. The CDR3 sequence is CAWRGLAVTGELFF. The CDR3 nucleotides are TGTGCCTGGAGGGGACTAGCGGTCACCGGGGAGCTGTTTTTT.

This clonotype was found once. The rearrangement joins TRBV12-3 or TRBV12-4 to TRBJ1-4, with D possibly matching TRBD1 (5 bases). This CDR3 spans 13 amino acids. The V end lost 2 bases, the J end lost 5 bases, and 6 bases lay between the germline ends. CDR3 region: CASSLRGNEKLFF. In nucleotides, the CDR3 is TGTGCCAGCAGTTTACGGGGGAATGAAAAACTGTTTTTT.

The CDR3 DNA reads as TGTGCCAGCAGTTACCCAGGGACTAGCGGGAGGAATACGCAGTATTTT. Translating gives CASSYPGTSGRNTQYF. The chain has TRBV6-5 and TRBJ2-3, with 15 bases matching TRBD2. The V and J ends lost 2 bases and 7 bases, in that order; junction bases with no gene match: 4. Per germline, CDR1 MNHEY and CDR2 SVGAGI. This CDR3 region has 16 residues.

There are a few counts of this clonotype. This chain uses TRBV28 with TRBJ2-7; 7 bases line up with TRBD1. The CDR3 runs to 15 residues. The V and J ends lost 2 bases and 5 bases, in that order; junction bases with no gene match: 9. Germline CDR1 and CDR2: MDHEN and SYDVKM. CDR3 DNA sequence: TGTGCCAGCAGTTTAAGAGACAGGGTATCACACGAGCAGTACTTC. It translates to CASSLRDRVSHEQYF.